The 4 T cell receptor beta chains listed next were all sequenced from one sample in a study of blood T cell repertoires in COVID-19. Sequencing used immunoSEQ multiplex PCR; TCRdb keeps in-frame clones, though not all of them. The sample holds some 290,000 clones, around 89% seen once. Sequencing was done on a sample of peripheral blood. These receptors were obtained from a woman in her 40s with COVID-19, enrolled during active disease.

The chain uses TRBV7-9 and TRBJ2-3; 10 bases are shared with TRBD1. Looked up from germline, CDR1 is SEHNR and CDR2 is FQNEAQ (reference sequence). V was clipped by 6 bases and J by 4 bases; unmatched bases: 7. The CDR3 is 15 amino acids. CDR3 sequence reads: CASSSPGQGPDTQYF. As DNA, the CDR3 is TGTGCCAGCAGTTCCCCGGGACAGGGGCCAGATACGCAGTATTTT.

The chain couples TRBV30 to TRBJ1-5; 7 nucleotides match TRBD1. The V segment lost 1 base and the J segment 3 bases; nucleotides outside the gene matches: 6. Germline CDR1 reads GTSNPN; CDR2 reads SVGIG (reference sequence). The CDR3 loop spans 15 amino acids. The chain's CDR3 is CAWSAIGQANQPQHF. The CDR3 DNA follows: TGTGCCTGGAGTGCTATTGGACAGGCCAATCAGCCCCAGCATTTT.

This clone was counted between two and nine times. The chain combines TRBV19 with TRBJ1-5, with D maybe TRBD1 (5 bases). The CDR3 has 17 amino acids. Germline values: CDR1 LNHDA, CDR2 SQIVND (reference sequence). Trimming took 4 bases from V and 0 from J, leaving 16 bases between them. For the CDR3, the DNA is TGTGCCAGTAGTACCGGTCGACAGACTCATAGCAATCAGCCCCAGCATTTT. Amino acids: CASSTGRQTHSNQPQHF.

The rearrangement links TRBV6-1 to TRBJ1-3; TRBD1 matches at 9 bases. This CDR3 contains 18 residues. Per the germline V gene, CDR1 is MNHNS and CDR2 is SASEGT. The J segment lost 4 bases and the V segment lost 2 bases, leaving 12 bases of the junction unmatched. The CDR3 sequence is CASSELSHRGLGGNTIYF. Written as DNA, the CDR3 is TGTGCCAGCAGTGAACTATCTCACAGGGGGCTAGGAGGAAACACCATATATTTT.